This TCR beta chain was recorded in a study of blood T cell repertoires in COVID-19. Study as a whole: The United States, Italy and Spain provided the acute and convalescent COVID-19 samples. Sample material is recorded as cDNA or gDNA derived from T cells, B-cell-depleted T cells, or PBMCs.

Living in about two dozen US areas, the participants were between roughly 18 and 95 years of age. How the authors handled the data: Reference gene primer amplification gave estimated nucleated cell counts. Here immunoSEQ multiplex PCR was the method, and the copy in TCRdb shows in-frame clones only, minus some. The V and J calls and clone size were taken over from that table, and D and trimming were inferred from the DNA. The data contain about 220,000 clones, about 90% of them singletons. The CDR3 has 16 residues. V lost 10 bases and J 4 bases, leaving 20 bases between the germline ends. Germline V gene data show CDR1 as KGHSH and CDR2 as LQKENI.

This receptor was taken from a woman between 45 and 60 years old with acute COVID-19. Specimen: PBMCs or T cells enriched from blood (not recorded which). J is TRBJ1-6 and V is TRBV18; no firm D call. The CDR3 DNA sequence: TGTGCCACCAAAGGCGGAACAAATTCATATAATTCACCCCTCCACTTT. It translates to CATKGGTNSYNSPLHF. The variable domain in full, completed from reference TRBV18 and TRBJ1-6, reads NAGVMQNPRHLVRRRGQEARLRCSPMKGHSHVYWYRQLPEEGLKFMVYLQKENIIDESGMPKERFSAEFPKEGPSILRIQQVVRGDSAAYFCATKGGTNSYNSPLHFGNGTRLTVT.